The 14 T cell receptor beta chains below all came from one sample that was sequenced in a study of T cells in tuberculosis. Here immunoSEQ multiplex PCR was the method, and the copy in TCRdb shows in-frame clones only, minus some. The sample holds around 26,000 clones, more than 80% seen once. The specimen sequenced was PBMCs. The source is a donor aged 10-29 years with latent tuberculosis or without tuberculosis infection. Some clones in this sample may be carry-over from other donors' samples.

The chain couples TRBV5-4 to TRBJ2-3, with D possibly TRBD2 on 6 matching bases. Trimming left V 2 bases short and J 6 bases short, with 7 bases between. The germline gives CDR1 SGHNT, CDR2 YYREEE (reference sequence). The CDR3 has 12 amino acids. CDR3 sequence (DNA): TGTGCCAGCAGCTTTACTAGCGATACGCAGTATTTT. It is translated as CASSFTSDTQYF.

The chain employs TRBV7-3 and TRBJ2-1; a possible D gene is TRBD2 (6 bases). The V end lost 5 bases, the J end lost 4 bases, and 18 bases lay between the germline ends. CDR3 length: 16 amino acids. Germline CDR1 is SGHTA and CDR2 is FQGTGA. In DNA form, the CDR3 reads TGTGCCAGCAGCATTAGAGGGACTGTACCTTACAATGAGCAGTTCTTC. It translates to CASSIRGTVPYNEQFF.

The V and J genes are TRBV6-5 and TRBJ1-2, with 8 positions matching TRBD1. The V segment lost 2 bases and the J segment 4 bases; nucleotides outside the gene matches: 6. This CDR3 is 15 amino acids long. The germline V gene encodes CDR1 MNHEY and CDR2 SVGAGI. In DNA form, the CDR3 reads TGTGCCAGCAGTTACCGTGGACAGGGCTCCTATGGCTACACCTTC. Residues: CASSYRGQGSYGYTF.

This chain connects TRBV5-6 to TRBJ1-5; TRBD1 matches at 7 bases. V lost 0 bases to trimming and J lost 1 base; unmatched junction nucleotides: 7. Germline V gene lookup returns CDR1 SGHDT and CDR2 YYEEEE. The CDR3 length is 17 residues. This chain's CDR3 is CASSLAPYRGSNQPQHF. CDR3 nucleotides: TGTGCCAGCAGCTTGGCGCCGTACAGGGGAAGCAATCAGCCCCAGCATTTT.

The rearrangement joins TRBV14 to TRBJ2-7; tentative D call: TRBD2 (5 bases). This CDR3 is built from 13 residues. The ends were cut back, 4 bases at V and 4 bases at J, with 11 bases in the middle. Germline V gives CDR1 SGHDN, CDR2 FVKESK. CDR3 nucleotide sequence: TGTGCCAGCAGCCCCGGAGCGGTGTACGAGCAGTACTTC. This gives the protein CASSPGAVYEQYF.

V usage is TRBV5-6 and J usage is TRBJ2-7, with D perhaps TRBD2 (5 bases). CDR1 is SGHDT, CDR2 YYEEEE, per germline. CDR3 length equals 13 residues. Trimming stripped 4 bases from V and 7 bases from J, with 15 bases between. The DNA of the CDR3 is TGTGCCAGCAGCCCGAGGGAGCTTGGGGAGCAGTACTTC. This gives the protein CASSPRELGEQYF.

This chain links TRBV7-5 with TRBJ2-7; no DNA check was done on the table's D call, TRBD2. TRBV7-5 is a known pseudogene. This CDR3 is 19 amino acids long. CDR3 in DNA: TGTGCCAGAAGCCCCTATTCCCGGGGGTTGGACCCTAAGGGATACGAGCAGTACTTC. Amino acids: CARSPYSRGLDPKGYEQYF.

This chain uses TRBV5-4 with TRBJ1-2; 10 nucleotides align to TRBD1. Germline assignment: CDR1 SGHNT and CDR2 YYREEE (reference sequence). Trimming took 4 bases from V and 3 from J; bases not matched to a gene: 3. The CDR3 runs 14 residues. The CDR3 is CASSRTGGDYGYTF. CDR3 coding DNA: TGTGCCAGCAGCCGGACAGGGGGAGACTATGGCTACACCTTC. The whole variable domain, filled in from reference TRBV5-4 and TRBJ1-2, reads ETGVTQSPTHLIKTRGQQVTLRCSSQSGHNTVSWYQQALGQGPQFIFQYYREEENGRGNFPPRFSGLQFPNYSSELNVNALELDDSALYLCASSRTGGDYGYTFGSGTRLTVV.

The chain has TRBV7-9 and TRBJ2-2; D is unclear. Germline V CDR1 and CDR2: SEHNR, FQNEAQ (reference sequence). V was cut by 1 base and J by 4 bases, with 4 bases left in between. The length of the CDR3 is 13 residues. DNA for the CDR3: TGTGCCAGCAGCTTAGACGGCACCGGGGAGCTGTTTTTT. This sequence encodes CASSLDGTGELFF.

The CDR3 DNA follows: TGTGCCAGCAGCCAGGTCGCCGGGGTAAACGAAGCTTTCTTT. Translating it yields CASSQVAGVNEAFF. V gene TRBV4-2 combines with J gene TRBJ1-1; unclear D gene. The CDR3 length is 14 residues. Trimming removed 3 bases from V and 8 bases from J, with 16 bases in between. From germline, CDR1 is LGHNA and CDR2 YNFKEQ.

The rearrangement uses TRBV10-3 and TRBJ2-7; D remains ambiguous. Germline V gene data show CDR1 as ENHRY and CDR2 as SYGVKD. V lost 0 bases to trimming and J lost 9 bases, with 12 bases between them. The CDR3 extends over 13 amino acids. The CDR3 here is CAISESAQMRQYF. In DNA, the CDR3 is TGTGCCATCAGTGAGTCGGCACAGATGCGGCAGTACTTC.

This chain connects TRBV29-1 to TRBJ2-2, with D hard to call. CDR1 and CDR2 (germline): SQVTM, ANQGSEA. CDR3 length equals 15 residues. CDR3 in DNA: TGCGCCGTGTCGCCGCGGCTAGCGAACACCGGGGAGCTGTTTTTT. Translation gives CAVSPRLANTGELFF.

The sample holds a few counts of this clone. The chain links TRBV5-1 to TRBJ1-3; D uncertain. CDR3 length: 14 amino acids. Trimming took off 2 bases at V and 2 bases at J, with 8 bases between the two ends. CDR1 is SGHRS, CDR2 YFSETQ, per germline. This CDR3 is CASSLSGTGNTIYF. The CDR3 nucleotides read TGCGCCAGCAGCTTATCCGGGACTGGAAACACCATATATTTT.

This sequence joins TRBV30 and TRBJ1-1; TRBD1 matches 8 bases. J lost 5 bases, V lost 2 bases, and 7 bases had no gene match. The CDR3 has 14 residues. Germline V gene lookup returns CDR1 GTSNPN and CDR2 SVGIG (reference sequence). The CDR3 DNA follows: TGTGCCTGGAGTCTAGGACAGGGTTGGACTGAAGCTTTCTTT. Protein product: CAWSLGQGWTEAFF. Complete variable domain (other parts from reference TRBV30 and TRBJ1-1): SQTIHQWPATLVQPVGSPLSLECTVEGTSNPNLYWYRQAAGRGLQLLFYSVGIGQISSEVPQNLSASRPQDRQFILSSKKLLLSDSGFYLCAWSLGQGWTEAFFGQGTRLTVV.